The sequence of this T cell receptor (beta chain) was determined in a study of T cells in Graves' hyperthyroidism and ophthalmopathy. Study findings and constraints: Stable hyperthyroidism and ophthalmopathy were separated using 13 V-J signatures.

The CDR3 regions of TCR beta were amplified from RNA transcripts. Researchers ran a first-round RT-PCR on the TCR CDR3 using the HTBI primer set. Via MiXCR, TCRdb re-called the multiplex PCR reads, giving one row per CDR3 protein. The table includes around 620,000 distinct CDR3 sequences, 15% to 20% detected once. This clonotype was recorded at least ten times. Its target is not known. CDR1 is DFQATT and CDR2 is SNEGSKA in the germline V gene (reference sequence). The J segment lost 3 bases and the V segment lost 6 bases, leaving 7 bases of the junction unmatched. The CDR3 has 15 amino acids. The receptor comes from a young woman with Graves' hyperthyroidism. The chain links TRBV20-1 to TRBJ2-7; 14 nucleotides align to TRBD2. What was sequenced was blood. The CDR3 spells CSAPPGLAGDYEQYF. In DNA form, the CDR3 reads TGCAGTGCGCCTCCGGGACTAGCGGGGGACTACGAGCAGTACTTC.